These T cell receptor beta chains were read from a single sample in a study of CD8 T cells in Susac syndrome. One entry per CDR3 protein results from TCRdb running MiXCR on the immunoSEQ multiplex PCR reads. In the table there are around 170,000 distinct CDR3 sequences, roughly 95% of which are singletons. The material sequenced was CD4+ T cells from PBMCs. The receptors originated from a human donor with Susac syndrome. Both conserved end residues are part of each CDR3. A D gene is named only where the DNA matches it firmly. Size values are once, few and many counts, or a class for expanded clones, and some rows have none.

d_call	clone_size	j_call	v_call	cdr3_aa	cdr3_nt
NA	NA	TRBJ1-2	TRBV5-4	CASSQHETGSYGYTF	TGTGCCAGCAGCCAACACGAGACTGGGAGCTATGGCTACACCTTC
NA	NA	TRBJ1-6	TRBV5-4	CASSLGIQNNSPLHF	TGTGCCAGCAGCCTTGGTATACAGAATAATTCACCCCTCCACTTT
NA	NA	TRBJ2-2	TRBV27	CASSLMSGGRIGELFF	TGTGCCAGCAGTTTGATGTCCGGGGGCAGGATCGGGGAGCTGTTTTTT
NA	NA	TRBJ1-6	TRBV5-1	CASRVQGDNSPLHF	TGCGCCAGCAGGGTACAGGGAGACAATTCACCCCTCCACTTT
TRBD1	NA	TRBJ1-2	TRBV5-1	CASSLQPGQGPAGGYTF	TGCGCCAGCAGCTTACAACCGGGACAGGGGCCCGCCGGTGGCTACACCTTC
TRBD2	NA	TRBJ2-2	TRBV5-1	CASSFSGGPNTGELFF	TGCGCCAGCAGCTTTAGCGGGGGCCCGAACACCGGGGAGCTGTTTTTT
TRBD2	NA	TRBJ2-1	TRBV24-1	CATSDRRGGTLNEQFF	TGTGCCACCAGTGATAGGCGCGGGGGGACCCTCAATGAGCAGTTCTTC
TRBD2	NA	TRBJ2-5	TRBV6-5	CASSSGWGGETQYF	TGTGCCAGCAGTTCAGGGTGGGGGGGAGAGACCCAGTACTTC
TRBD2	NA	TRBJ2-5	TRBV5-6	CASSGTNSRETQYF	TGTGCCAGCAGCGGGACTAACTCCAGGGAGACCCAGTACTTC
TRBD1	NA	TRBJ2-5	TRBV20-1	CSASGTVSGTQYF	TGCAGTGCTAGCGGGACAGTAAGCGGGACCCAGTACTTC
TRBD1	NA	TRBJ1-2	TRBV5-4	CASSLSGQGRYGYTF	TGTGCCAGCAGCTTGTCTGGACAGGGAAGATATGGCTACACCTTC
NA	once	TRBJ1-1	TRBV7-2	CASSLPRVLGEAFF	TGTGCCAGCAGCTTGCCCCGCGTCTTAGGGGAAGCTTTCTTT
NA	NA	TRBJ2-3	TRBV30	CAWSVEGISTDTQYF	TGTGCCTGGAGTGTAGAAGGGATTAGCACAGATACGCAGTATTTT
TRBD1	NA	TRBJ1-3	TRBV30	CAWSTHSGGSGNTIYF	TGTGCCTGGAGTACACATTCAGGGGGCTCTGGAAACACCATATATTTT
NA	NA	TRBJ1-5	TRBV30	CAWGTSGHQPQHF	TGTGCCTGGGGGACTTCTGGGCATCAGCCCCAGCATTTT
TRBD1	NA	TRBJ1-2	TRBV4-3	CASSAGQGAGGYTF	TGCGCCAGCAGCGCGGGACAGGGGGCGGGAGGCTACACCTTC
NA	once	TRBJ2-3	TRBV7-9	CARAPSGNTDTQYF	TGTGCCAGAGCCCCGTCCGGAAACACAGATACGCAGTATTTT
NA	NA	TRBJ1-1	TRBV12-5	CASGLVNSWPARRGATEAFF	TGTGCTAGTGGTTTGGTGAATTCTTGGCCGGCCCGACGGGGGGCCACTGAAGCTTTCTTT
NA	NA	TRBJ1-1	TRBV15	CATSRGRGSTEAFF	TGTGCCACCAGCAGAGGGCGAGGGTCCACTGAAGCTTTCTTT
NA	NA	TRBJ2-3	TRBV30	CAWSPLGTDTQYF	TGTGCCTGGAGCCCTCTAGGCACAGATACGCAGTATTTT
NA	NA	TRBJ1-6	TRBV30	CAWNRAGSPLHF	TGTGCCTGGAACAGGGCAGGCTCACCCCTCCACTTT
NA	NA	TRBJ2-2	TRBV3-1	CASSQITGELFF	TGTGCCAGCAGCCAAATCACCGGGGAGCTGTTTTTT
NA	few	TRBJ2-7	TRBV5-1	CASSLVGGFVGEQYF	TGCGCCAGCAGCTTGGTGGGGGGATTCGTCGGCGAGCAGTACTTC
NA	once	TRBJ1-2	TRBV12-3/TRBV12-4	CASSTQVMYNGYTF	TGTGCCAGCAGCACACAGGTGATGTACAATGGCTACACCTTC
TRBD1	NA	TRBJ1-2	TRBV20-1	CSAQTGTGYGYTF	TGCAGTGCTCAAACCGGGACAGGCTATGGCTACACCTTC
NA	NA	TRBJ2-5	TRBV7-2	CASSPSWGRGETQYF	TGTGCCAGCAGCCCTTCTTGGGGAAGGGGAGAGACCCAGTACTTC
NA	NA	TRBJ1-2	TRBV5-4	CASRRTGTTGYTF	TGTGCCAGCAGAAGAACCGGGACAACAGGCTACACCTTC
TRBD2	NA	TRBJ2-5	TRBV20-1	CSASSGGPQETQYF	TGCAGTGCTAGTAGCGGGGGGCCTCAAGAGACCCAGTACTTC
NA	NA	TRBJ1-5	TRBV2	CASSEFHAAPQHF	TGTGCCAGCAGTGAGTTTCACGCGGCACCCCAGCATTTT
NA	NA	TRBJ2-2	TRBV5-1	CASSLMGTDTGELFF	TGCGCCAGCAGCTTGATGGGTACCGACACCGGGGAGCTGTTTTTT
TRBD2	NA	TRBJ2-7	TRBV30	CATRGAYEQYF	TGTGCCACCCGGGGGGCCTACGAGCAGTACTTC
NA	NA	TRBJ2-1	TRBV20-1	CSARSGTRTLYNEQFF	TGCAGTGCTAGATCGGGGACTCGGACACTCTACAATGAGCAGTTCTTC
NA	NA	TRBJ1-2	TRBV3-1	CASSHPRADRANYGYTF	TGTGCCAGCAGCCACCCTCGCGCGGACAGAGCTAACTATGGCTACACCTTC
TRBD1	NA	TRBJ1-5	TRBV30	CAWSVQGNGPQHF	TGTGCCTGGAGTGTACAGGGGAATGGCCCCCAGCATTTT
NA	NA	TRBJ2-7	TRBV15	CATSRGGSSPYEQYF	TGTGCCACCAGCAGAGGTGGTAGCTCCCCCTACGAGCAGTACTTC
NA	NA	TRBJ1-3	TRBV5-1	CASSKDNGNTIYF	TGCGCCAGCAGCAAGGACAATGGAAACACCATATATTTT
NA	NA	TRBJ2-5	TRBV12-3/TRBV12-4	CASSSTPRGVKETQYF	TGTGCCAGCAGTTCGACCCCCAGGGGGGTAAAGGAGACCCAGTACTTC
NA	NA	TRBJ1-6	TRBV30	CAWGDLGSPLHF	TGTGCCTGGGGGGACTTAGGTTCACCCCTCCACTTT
NA	NA	TRBJ2-5	TRBV20-1	CSARDVVAWETQYF	TGCAGTGCTAGAGATGTGGTAGCATGGGAGACCCAGTACTTC
NA	NA	TRBJ1-6	TRBV6-5	CASSYGGISSSPLHF	TGTGCCAGCAGTTACGGCGGCATATCTAGTTCACCCCTCCACTTT
NA	NA	TRBJ1-2	TRBV6-5	CASSTPGADGYTF	TGTGCCAGCAGTACCCCCGGGGCTGATGGCTACACCTTC
NA	NA	TRBJ1-5	TRBV18	CASSPQPQHF	TGTGCCAGCTCACCCCAGCCCCAGCATTTT
NA	NA	TRBJ1-1	TRBV11-2	CASTLGGIMNTEAFF	TGTGCCAGCACCCTAGGGGGGATAATGAACACTGAAGCTTTCTTT
TRBD2	NA	TRBJ2-1	TRBV12-3/TRBV12-4	CASRAGLAMNEQFF	TGTGCCAGCAGGGCGGGACTAGCTATGAATGAGCAGTTCTTC
TRBD2	NA	TRBJ2-3	TRBV20-1	CSASGGANTQYF	TGCAGTGCTAGCGGGGGGGCGAATACGCAGTATTTT
NA	NA	TRBJ1-2	TRBV3-1	CASSQEGFRGYTF	TGTGCCAGCAGCCAAGAAGGGTTCCGTGGCTACACCTTC
TRBD2	NA	TRBJ2-1	TRBV29-1	CSVEIPKPGLLLVPLSNEQFF	TGCAGCGTTGAAATTCCCAAACCGGGACTATTGCTGGTACCTTTATCCAATGAGCAGTTCTTC
TRBD1	NA	TRBJ1-2	TRBV27	CASSSATGSRGYTF	TGTGCCAGCAGTTCCGCGACAGGGAGCAGGGGCTACACCTTC
NA	NA	TRBJ2-5	TRBV7-3	CASSSQGRGLETQYF	TGTGCCAGCAGCAGTCAGGGAAGGGGATTGGAGACCCAGTACTTC
NA	NA	TRBJ2-7	TRBV7-7	CASSLAGQGEQYF	TGTGCTAGCAGCTTAGCGGGACAGGGCGAGCAGTACTTC
TRBD1	NA	TRBJ2-5	TRBV7-3	CASSGQASETQYF	TGTGCCAGCTCGGGACAGGCGAGCGAGACCCAGTACTTC
NA	NA	TRBJ2-1	TRBV7-9	CASSGVYNEQFF	TGTGCCAGCAGCGGGGTATACAATGAGCAGTTCTTC
NA	NA	TRBJ2-1	TRBV15	CATSRVGLDNEQFF	TGTGCCACCAGCAGAGTTGGCCTAGACAATGAGCAGTTCTTC
TRBD1	NA	TRBJ2-5	TRBV6-6	CASRRTGVETQYF	TGTGCCAGCAGACGTACAGGGGTCGAGACCCAGTACTTC
TRBD2	NA	TRBJ2-3	TRBV12-3/TRBV12-4	CASSLVLAGATDTQYF	TGTGCCAGCAGTTTAGTACTAGCGGGGGCCACAGATACGCAGTATTTT
NA	NA	TRBJ2-1	TRBV12-3/TRBV12-4	CASSLAGQGSYNEQFF	TGTGCCAGCAGTTTAGCGGGCCAGGGTTCCTACAATGAGCAGTTCTTC
TRBD2	NA	TRBJ2-5	TRBV10-3	CASTGTRGETQYF	TGTGCCTCTACCGGGACTAGGGGAGAGACCCAGTACTTC